Sequencing of this T cell receptor (beta chain) was carried out in a study of cytomegalovirus exposure and HLA in healthy donors. Study-wide results and limits: One later analysis, an examination of the 120 validation repertoires, found that first-cohort TCR clusters tended to co-occur in them.

The CDR3 extends over 15 amino acids. Germline V gives CDR1 SGHNT, CDR2 YYREEE (reference sequence). V dropped 0 bases and J dropped 8 bases, with 17 bases sitting between them. Profiling relied on immunoSEQ multiplex PCR, and the TCRdb table lists in-frame clones only, not all of them. The sample has just under 150,000 clones; roughly 87% are singletons. With respect to this clone: Its antigen is not identified.

This sequence was found in a man between 18 and 35 years old in good health and CMV-seropositive. Sequences were obtained from PBMCs. The rearrangement uses TRBV5-4 and TRBJ1-2, with D possibly TRBD1 on 6 matching bases. CDR3 nucleotides: TGTGCCAGCAGCTTGGGACAGGTTAAAGGGAGAGGCTACACCTTC. Protein sequence: CASSLGQVKGRGYTF.